Each of the 29 T cell receptor beta chains below was sequenced from the same sample in a study of T cell changes during pregnancy in multiple sclerosis. Some clones are missing from TCRdb's copy, which holds only in-frame ones; the method was immunoSEQ multiplex PCR. This table holds fewer than 45,000 clones, about nine tenths found once. The sample consisted of CD4+ T cells from peripheral blood mononuclear cells, taken in the first trimester of pregnancy. These receptors came from a female donor with multiple sclerosis, enrolled in a pregnancy study.

V gene TRBV29-1 combines with J gene TRBJ1-3, with D uncertain. Trimming stripped 3 bases from V and 4 bases from J, with 10 bases between. Germline loops: CDR1 SQVTM, CDR2 ANQGSEA. The CDR3 extends over 13 amino acids. The CDR3 bases are TGCAGCGTTGAGGAGGGCTCGGGAAACACCATATATTTT. Amino acid sequence: CSVEEGSGNTIYF.

This clone is classed as medium-sized (0.01 to 0.1%). The chain combines TRBV30 with TRBJ2-7, with a weak D call TRBD2 (6 bases). The germline V gene has CDR1 GTSNPN and CDR2 SVGIG (reference sequence). V gave up 1 base and J gave up 5 bases, with 15 bases separating them. The CDR3 covers 14 residues. The DNA of the CDR3 is TGTGCCTGGAGTGAGGGACTCTCCAACCACGAGCAGTACTTC. Residues: CAWSEGLSNHEQYF. Variable domain in full (rest from reference TRBV30 and TRBJ2-7): SQTIHQWPATLVQPVGSPLSLECTVEGTSNPNLYWYRQAAGRGLQLLFYSVGIGQISSEVPQNLSASRPQDRQFILSSKKLLLSDSGFYLCAWSEGLSNHEQYFGPGTRLTVT.

This clone has a single count. This sequence joins TRBV5-4 and TRBJ2-7; tentative D call: TRBD1 (7 bases). Germline values: CDR1 SGHNT, CDR2 YYREEE (reference sequence). V was pared by 4 bases and J by 3 bases, with 20 bases between. This CDR3 is built from 16 residues. The CDR3 region has the DNA TGTGCCAGCAGCCCGCCGGACAGGTCGGGAGTCTACGAGCAGTACTTC. This translates into CASSPPDRSGVYEQYF.

The table lists this clone with a few counts. This chain joins TRBV5-1 and TRBJ1-3, with D possibly matching TRBD1 (6 bases). Germline values: CDR1 SGHRS, CDR2 YFSETQ. Trimming took off 0 bases at V and 0 bases at J, with 7 bases between the two ends. This CDR3 has 15 amino acids. The CDR3 is CASSLGTASGNTIYF. The CDR3 nucleotides read TGCGCCAGCAGCTTGGGGACAGCCTCTGGAAACACCATATATTTT.

The count of this clone is one. DNA of the CDR3: TGTGCCACCAGCAGCGCGCGACTAGCATCTAACAATGAGCAGTTCTTC. This sequence encodes CATSSARLASNNEQFF. The chain carries TRBV15 and TRBJ2-1; 7 bases map to TRBD2. J lost 5 bases, V lost 3 bases, and 10 bases had no gene match. Germline V gives CDR1 LNHNV, CDR2 YYDKDF (reference sequence). The CDR3 runs to 16 residues. The full variable domain, rest sourced from reference TRBV15 and TRBJ2-1, is DAMVIQNPRYQVTQFGKPVTLSCSQTLNHNVMYWYQQKSSQAPKLLFHYYDKDFNNEADTPDNFQSRRPNTSFCFLDIRSPGLGDTAMYLCATSSARLASNNEQFFGPGTRLTVL.

V gene TRBV5-1 combines with J gene TRBJ1-1; TRBD1 is a possible D gene (6 bases). The CDR3 spans 14 residues. V was pared by 4 bases and J by 1 base, with 11 bases between. Per germline, CDR1 SGHRS and CDR2 YFSETQ. The CDR3 region is CASSPWGQNTEAFF. The CDR3 bases are TGCGCCAGCAGCCCCTGGGGGCAGAACACTGAAGCTTTCTTT.

The chain links TRBV9 to TRBJ2-1, with 13 positions matching TRBD2. Trimming cost V 3 bases and J 4 bases; bases outside gene matches: 7. CDR1 SGDLS and CDR2 YYNGEE come from the germline V gene. The CDR3 is 17 amino acids. CDR3 sequence: CASSATSGGATYNEQFF. Here the CDR3 DNA reads TGTGCCAGCAGCGCAACTAGCGGGGGGGCCACGTACAATGAGCAGTTCTTC.

The gene calls are TRBV7-3 and TRBJ2-3; 7 bases line up with TRBD2. Germline V gene lookup returns CDR1 SGHTA and CDR2 FQGTGA. CDR3 length: 15 residues. Trimming cost V 2 bases and J 4 bases; bases outside gene matches: 6. CDR3 nucleotide sequence: TGTGCCAGCAGCTTATCTAGCGGTAGGGCAGATACGCAGTATTTT. It specifies CASSLSSGRADTQYF.

The chain combines TRBV30 with TRBJ2-7, with 10 bases matching TRBD1. With 4 bases clipped from V and 5 bases from J, the junction kept 2 bases outside the gene matches. The CDR3 extends over 12 amino acids. Germline values: CDR1 GTSNPN, CDR2 SVGIG (reference sequence). This chain's CDR3 is CAWTGQGHEQYF. The CDR3 region has the DNA TGTGCCTGGACGGGACAGGGGCACGAGCAGTACTTC. Complete variable domain (other parts from reference TRBV30 and TRBJ2-7): SQTIHQWPATLVQPVGSPLSLECTVEGTSNPNLYWYRQAAGRGLQLLFYSVGIGQISSEVPQNLSASRPQDRQFILSSKKLLLSDSGFYLCAWTGQGHEQYFGPGTRLTVT.

In its sample, this clone was seen once. The gene calls are TRBV19 and TRBJ1-5, with D unclear. The CDR3 runs 15 residues. CDR1 and CDR2 from the germline V gene are LNHDA and SQIVND (reference sequence). Trimming took off 2 bases at V and 1 base at J, with 9 bases between the two ends. The CDR3 loop is CASSILLGSNQPQHF. As DNA, the CDR3 is TGTGCCAGTAGTATATTACTCGGGAGCAATCAGCCCCAGCATTTT.

This clone is categorized as medium-sized. The chain joins TRBV2 to TRBJ1-6; TRBD1 agrees at 10 bases. The CDR3 consists of 16 residues. V lost 2 bases to trimming and J lost 5 bases; unmatched junction nucleotides: 3. The V gene's germline CDR1 is SNHLY and CDR2 FYNNEI. The CDR3, as DNA: TGTGCCAGCAGTGAATTAGGGACAGGGGATAATTCACCCCTCCACTTT. Its protein product is CASSELGTGDNSPLHF.

The rearrangement joins TRBV2 to TRBJ1-5; 7 nucleotides match TRBD1. The CDR3 is 14 amino acids. V lost 10 bases and J lost 3; bases outside the gene matches: 9. The germline gives CDR1 SNHLY, CDR2 FYNNEI. This CDR3 reads CATSQQGSNQPQHF. The CDR3 nucleotides read TGTGCCACATCGCAACAGGGGTCCAATCAGCCCCAGCATTTT.

This clone was detected only once. The chain employs TRBV5-1 and TRBJ2-6; D perhaps matches TRBD2 (5 bases). CDR1 is SGHRS, CDR2 YFSETQ, per germline. This CDR3 has 16 amino acids. V shed 4 bases and J shed 0 bases, with 11 bases lying between them. The CDR3 loop is CASSVNGDSGANVLTF. CDR3 nucleotides: TGCGCCAGCAGCGTAAACGGGGACTCTGGGGCCAACGTCCTGACTTTC.

The V gene is TRBV5-1, the J gene TRBJ1-3; no clear D. V lost 0 bases and J lost 4, with 8 bases in between. Germline CDR1 reads SGHRS; CDR2 reads YFSETQ. The CDR3 extends over 14 amino acids. The CDR3: CASSLETIGNTIYF. DNA for the CDR3: TGCGCCAGCAGCTTGGAGACAATAGGAAACACCATATATTTT.

CDR3 in DNA: TGTGCCAGCAGCTTAGATTTAGAAAAGACCCAGTACTTC. Translated: CASSLDLEKTQYF. The chain employs TRBV11-1 and TRBJ2-5; D is undetermined. The CDR3 loop spans 13 amino acids. Trimming removed 1 base from V and 6 bases from J, with 9 bases in between. CDR1 is SGHAT and CDR2 is FQDESV in the germline V gene (reference sequence).

This chain links TRBV18 with TRBJ2-5; D perhaps matches TRBD2 (6 bases). CDR3 length: 13 amino acids. The V end was cut by 1 base, the J end by 5 bases, with 8 bases between. Germline V gives CDR1 KGHSH, CDR2 LQKENI. The CDR3 DNA reads as TGTGCCAGCTCACCACGGAGCGGGGAGACCCAGTACTTC. Its translation: CASSPRSGETQYF.

The chain has TRBV7-3 and TRBJ1-3; TRBD1 agrees at 7 bases. The trim removed 4 bases at V and 8 bases at J, leaving 5 bases unmatched. This CDR3 is 13 amino acids long. Germline V gene lookup returns CDR1 SGHTA and CDR2 FQGTGA. CDR3 nucleotide sequence: TGTGCCAGCAGCTCAACCAGGGGGGACACCATATATTTT. It codes for CASSSTRGDTIYF.

V usage is TRBV9 and J usage is TRBJ1-2, with TRBD1 matching over 7 bases. J was trimmed by 4 bases and V by 0 bases; bases with no gene match: 12. This CDR3 region has 17 residues. The germline V gene has CDR1 SGDLS and CDR2 YYNGEE. For the CDR3, the DNA is TGTGCCAGCAGCGTAGCGTCCGGGACAGAGAACCTCTATGGCTACACCTTC. It encodes CASSVASGTENLYGYTF.

The V gene is TRBV7-2, the J gene TRBJ2-5, with D uncertain. V was shortened by 5 bases and J by 1 base, with 5 bases between the two germline ends. The CDR3 sequence is 12 residues long. The germline V gene encodes CDR1 SGHTA and CDR2 FQGNSA. The CDR3, as DNA: TGTGCCAGCAGCCCAGGCCAAGAGACCCAGTACTTC. The encoded protein is CASSPGQETQYF.

V usage is TRBV5-1 and J usage is TRBJ2-5; 12 nucleotides agree with TRBD2. This CDR3 has 16 residues. Germline loops: CDR1 SGHRS, CDR2 YFSETQ. V dropped 1 base and J dropped 6; count of bases not matched to a gene: 7. CDR3 sequence reads: CASSLSTSGSGKTQYF. As DNA, the CDR3 is TGCGCCAGCAGCTTGTCGACTAGCGGGAGTGGAAAGACCCAGTACTTC.

The rearrangement links TRBV13 to TRBJ2-2; 7 nucleotides agree with TRBD1. The V gene's germline CDR1 is PRHDT and CDR2 FYEKMQ (reference sequence). The CDR3 totals 17 residues. V was clipped by 5 bases and J by 4 bases; unmatched bases: 13. CDR3 protein: CASSLALYPGGTGELFF. Here the CDR3 DNA reads TGTGCCAGCAGCCTAGCCCTCTACCCAGGGGGCACCGGGGAGCTGTTTTTT.

The chain recombines TRBV4-2 with TRBJ1-1, with TRBD1 matching over 9 bases. Losses at the gene ends were 3 bases for V and 5 bases for J; bases not matched to a gene: 4. CDR3 length: 14 amino acids. CDR1 and CDR2 from the germline V gene are LGHNA and YNFKEQ. CDR3: CASSQDRGGTEAFF. The CDR3 DNA is TGTGCCAGCAGCCAGGACAGGGGTGGGACTGAAGCTTTCTTT.

The chain recombines TRBV10-1 with TRBJ2-5; TRBD2 matches 10 bases. CDR1 is WNHNN and CDR2 is SYGVQD in the germline V gene (reference sequence). This CDR3 has 13 residues. V was pared by 4 bases and J by 7 bases, with 3 bases of the junction left unmatched. The CDR3 loop reads CASSGLAGGTQYF. Written as DNA, the CDR3 is TGCGCCAGCAGTGGACTAGCGGGCGGGACCCAGTACTTC.

The chain combines TRBV18 with TRBJ1-2; D is unresolved. The germline CDR1 and CDR2 sequences are KGHSH and LQKENI. V was pared by 2 bases and J by 8 bases, with 21 bases between. This CDR3 contains 16 residues. In nucleotides, the CDR3 is TGTGCCAGCTCACCAGAATCACCGCTGGCCCATTCGGGCTACACCTTC. This translates into CASSPESPLAHSGYTF.

The rearrangement links TRBV10-3 to TRBJ1-1; possible D gene TRBD1, 5 bases. From germline, CDR1 is ENHRY and CDR2 SYGVKD. This CDR3 has 13 residues. V shed 6 bases and J shed 11 bases, with 19 bases lying between them. This chain's CDR3 is CAIRPRGDRGAFF. In nucleotides, the CDR3 is TGTGCCATCAGACCCCGAGGGGACCGGGGGGCTTTCTTT.

This clone was detected only once. This chain links TRBV9 with TRBJ2-2, with TRBD2 identical over 7 bases. Germline CDR1 is SGDLS and CDR2 is YYNGEE. The CDR3 loop spans 14 amino acids. With 0 bases clipped from V and 9 bases from J, the junction kept 5 bases outside the gene matches. DNA of the CDR3: TGTGCCAGCAGCGTAGGGGGGACTATCCGGGAGCTGTTTTTT. Protein: CASSVGGTIRELFF.

The rearrangement joins TRBV5-1 to TRBJ2-3, with 9 bases that match TRBD2. The germline V gene encodes CDR1 SGHRS and CDR2 YFSETQ. The CDR3 runs 16 residues. V shed 2 bases, J shed 4 bases, and the junction held 8 bases outside the gene matches. The DNA for the CDR3 is TGCGCCAGCAGCTTCGGCGCTAGCGGGATGCCAGATACGCAGTATTTT. Its translation is CASSFGASGMPDTQYF.

DNA of the CDR3: TGCGCCAGCAGCTTGGCGGCAGGTTCAGCTGAAGCTTTCTTT. This encodes CASSLAAGSAEAFF. This chain links TRBV5-1 with TRBJ1-1, with D unclear. Germline CDR1 and CDR2: SGHRS and YFSETQ. CDR3 size: 14 residues. Trimming pared 0 bases from V and 6 bases from J, leaving 12 bases between.

This chain links TRBV7-2 with TRBJ1-2; a weak D match, TRBD1 (5 bases). The CDR3 length is 14 residues. Trimming removed 7 bases at V and 3 bases at J, with 15 bases between. CDR1 and CDR2 (germline): SGHTA, FQGNSA. CDR3 DNA sequence: TGTGCCAGCACCCTCATGGGGGGGGACTATGGCTACACCTTC. It translates to CASTLMGGDYGYTF.